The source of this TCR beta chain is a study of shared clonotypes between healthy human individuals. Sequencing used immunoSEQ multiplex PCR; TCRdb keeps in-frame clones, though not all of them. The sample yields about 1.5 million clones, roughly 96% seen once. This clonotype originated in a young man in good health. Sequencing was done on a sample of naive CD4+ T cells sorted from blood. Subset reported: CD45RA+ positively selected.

CDR3 amino acids: CASRTTLRQAGDLSSYEQYF. DNA of the CDR3: TGTGCCAGCAGGACCACGCTGAGACAGGCCGGGGACCTAAGCTCCTACGAGCAGTACTTC. This rearrangement joins TRBV7-8 to TRBJ2-7; a weak D match, TRBD1 (6 bases). The CDR3 totals 20 residues. CDR1 SGHVS and CDR2 FQNEAQ come from the germline V gene. V lost 6 bases to trimming and J lost 0 bases, with 30 bases between them.